Each of the 6 T cell receptor beta chains below was sequenced from the same sample in a study of response to subunit inactivated influenza vaccine. TCRdb passed the RT-PCR reads through MiXCR, listing each CDR3 protein once. The repertoire holds 650,000 to 850,000 distinct CDR3 sequences, with 14% as singletons. The sequences come from PBMCs from blood, collected approximately 15 days before vaccination. These receptors were collected from a middle-aged man who received an inactivated influenza vaccine.

The table lists this clonotype with many counts. The chain is built from TRBV2 and TRBJ2-1; 9 bases agree with TRBD1. The V gene's germline CDR1 is SNHLY and CDR2 FYNNEI. The length of the CDR3 is 12 residues. V shed 6 bases, J shed 9 bases, and the junction held 3 bases outside the gene matches. The DNA of the CDR3 is TGTGCCAGCAGGGGACAGGGCGGTGAGCAGTTCTTC. It translates to CASRGQGGEQFF.

This clonotype was detected many times. The J gene is TRBJ2-7, the V gene TRBV27; 8 positions agree with TRBD1. The CDR3 length is 15 residues. Trimming took 4 bases from V and 5 from J; bases not matched to a gene: 10. Germline loops: CDR1 MNHEY, CDR2 SMNVEV (reference sequence). CDR3 sequence reads: CASSSPFQGAHEQYF. For the CDR3, the DNA is TGTGCCAGCAGTTCCCCTTTTCAGGGGGCCCACGAGCAGTACTTC.

V is TRBV28 and J is TRBJ2-7; 10 positions agree with TRBD1. CDR1 is MDHEN and CDR2 is SYDVKM in the germline V gene. This CDR3 is built from 15 residues. V was clipped by 4 bases and J by 4 bases; unmatched bases: 7. In DNA, the CDR3 is TGTGCCAGCAGTTCCCACGGGACAGGGGTTTACGAGCAGTACTTC. Protein product: CASSSHGTGVYEQYF.

There are a few counts of this clonotype. The chain couples TRBV5-1 to TRBJ2-3, with D hard to call. The CDR3 length is 15 residues. Germline V CDR1 and CDR2: SGHRS, YFSETQ. Trimming stripped 1 base from V and 1 base from J, with 10 bases between. The CDR3 spells CASSLPVTGTDTQYF. CDR3 DNA: TGCGCCAGCAGCTTGCCAGTTACTGGCACAGATACGCAGTATTTT.

The rearrangement joins TRBV6-2 or TRBV6-3 to TRBJ2-1; weak D call: TRBD2 (6 bases). CDR3 length: 13 residues. V was shortened by 6 bases and J by 5 bases, with 11 bases between the two germline ends. Looked up from germline, CDR1 is MNHEY and CDR2 is SVGEGT. The CDR3 DNA sequence: TGTGCCAGCAGCTCCCGGAGGGACAATGAGCAGTTCTTC. Translated, it gives CASSSRRDNEQFF.

CDR3 sequence reads: CASSLDGTTGREQYF. The CDR3 DNA reads as TGTGCCAGCAGCTTAGATGGGACTACCGGGAGGGAGCAGTACTTC. The V call is TRBV7-2, the J call TRBJ2-7, with TRBD2 identical over 7 bases. After removal of 1 base from V and 7 bases from J, the junction contained 10 bases not matched to a gene. The CDR3 runs to 15 residues. The V gene's germline CDR1 is SGHTA and CDR2 FQGNSA.